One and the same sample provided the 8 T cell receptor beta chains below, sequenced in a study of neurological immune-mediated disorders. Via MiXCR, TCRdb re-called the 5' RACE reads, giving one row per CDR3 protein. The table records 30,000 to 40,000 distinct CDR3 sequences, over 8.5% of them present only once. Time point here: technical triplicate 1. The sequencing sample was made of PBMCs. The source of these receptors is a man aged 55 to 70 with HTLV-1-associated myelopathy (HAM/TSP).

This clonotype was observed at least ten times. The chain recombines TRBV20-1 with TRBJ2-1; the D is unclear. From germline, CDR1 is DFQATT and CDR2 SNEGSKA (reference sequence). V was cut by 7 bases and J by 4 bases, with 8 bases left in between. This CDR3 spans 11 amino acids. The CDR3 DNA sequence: TGCAGTGTCCCGTATTACAATGAGCAGTTCTTC. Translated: CSVPYYNEQFF.

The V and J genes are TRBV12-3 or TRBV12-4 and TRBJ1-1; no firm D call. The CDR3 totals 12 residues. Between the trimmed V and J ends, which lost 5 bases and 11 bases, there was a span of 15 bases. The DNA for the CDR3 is TGTGCCAGCAGTAGGGCTCCCGCGCGGGCTTTCTTT. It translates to CASSRAPARAFF.

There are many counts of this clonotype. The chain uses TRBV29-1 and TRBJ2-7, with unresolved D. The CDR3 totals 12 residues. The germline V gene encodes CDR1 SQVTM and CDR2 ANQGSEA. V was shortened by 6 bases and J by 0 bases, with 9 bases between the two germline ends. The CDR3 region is CSVIGASYEQYF. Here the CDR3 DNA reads TGCAGCGTGATAGGAGCCTCCTACGAGCAGTACTTC.

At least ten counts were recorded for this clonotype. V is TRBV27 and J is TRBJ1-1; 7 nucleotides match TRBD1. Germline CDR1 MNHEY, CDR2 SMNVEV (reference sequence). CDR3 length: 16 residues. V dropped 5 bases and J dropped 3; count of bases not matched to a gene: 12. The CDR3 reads CASSPDRVAKDTEAFF. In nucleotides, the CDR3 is TGTGCCAGCAGTCCAGACAGGGTAGCTAAGGACACTGAAGCTTTCTTT.

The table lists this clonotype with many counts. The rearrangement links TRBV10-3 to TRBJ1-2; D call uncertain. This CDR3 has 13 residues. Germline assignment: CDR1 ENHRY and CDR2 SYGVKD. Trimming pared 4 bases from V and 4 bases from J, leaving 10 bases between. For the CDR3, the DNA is TGTGCCATCAGTGGCTTTGACGGCTATGGCTACACCTTC. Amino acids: CAISGFDGYGYTF.

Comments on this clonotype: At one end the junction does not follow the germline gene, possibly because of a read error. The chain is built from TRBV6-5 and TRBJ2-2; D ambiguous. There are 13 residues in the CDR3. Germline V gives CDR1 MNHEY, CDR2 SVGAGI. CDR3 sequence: CASSYRYTRELFF. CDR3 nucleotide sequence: TGTGCCAGCAGTTACCGTTACACCAGGGAGCTGTTTTTT.

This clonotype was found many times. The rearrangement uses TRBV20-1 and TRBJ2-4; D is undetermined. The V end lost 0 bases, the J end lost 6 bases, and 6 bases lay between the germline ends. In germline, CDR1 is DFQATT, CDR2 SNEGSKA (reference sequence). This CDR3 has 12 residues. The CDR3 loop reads CSARDRANIQYF. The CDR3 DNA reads TGCAGTGCTAGAGATCGGGCAAACATTCAGTACTTC.

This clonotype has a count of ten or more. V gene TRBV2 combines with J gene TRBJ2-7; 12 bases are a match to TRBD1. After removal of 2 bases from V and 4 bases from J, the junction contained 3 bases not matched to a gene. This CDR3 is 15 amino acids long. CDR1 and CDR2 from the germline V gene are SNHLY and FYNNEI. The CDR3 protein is CASSERGQGAYEQYF. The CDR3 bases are TGTGCCAGCAGTGAAAGGGGACAGGGGGCTTACGAGCAGTACTTC.